The 27 T cell receptor beta chains given below trace back to one sample, sequenced in a study of T cells in localized non-small cell lung cancer. Generated by immunoSEQ multiplex PCR, the TCRdb table keeps only in-frame clones and is missing some. The top ten clones hold over 25% of a sample with 25,000 to 35,000 clones, roughly 90% of them seen once. Source: peripheral blood, taken before any cancer treatment. These receptors were obtained from a female donor over 55 with stage I lung adenocarcinoma.

The J gene is TRBJ2-7, the V gene TRBV6-6, with TRBD2 matching 9 bases. The junction had 11 bases not matched to a gene; V was cut back by 7 bases and J by 7 bases. Germline assignment: CDR1 MNHNY and CDR2 SVGAGI (reference sequence). CDR3 length: 14 residues. This CDR3 is CASNNPGLAIEQYF. In DNA form, the CDR3 reads TGTGCCAGCAACAACCCGGGACTAGCTATAGAGCAGTACTTC.

This chain joins TRBV29-1 and TRBJ1-2; no clear D. Germline V lookup: CDR1 SQVTM, CDR2 ANQGSEA. This CDR3 comprises 13 residues. Trimming took 2 bases from V and 8 from J, leaving 15 bases between them. The CDR3 loop reads CSVEPREGWGYTF. The CDR3 DNA reads TGCAGCGTTGAACCTCGGGAAGGGTGGGGCTACACCTTC.

The rearrangement uses TRBV19 and TRBJ1-2, with a possible D match to TRBD1 (5 bases). Germline lookup yields CDR1 LNHDA and CDR2 SQIVND (reference sequence). The ends were cut back, 4 bases at V and 4 bases at J, with 13 bases in the middle. The CDR3 is made up of 14 amino acids. The CDR3 loop reads CASSKARQSYGYTF. In DNA, the CDR3 is TGTGCCAGTAGTAAGGCGAGACAGAGCTATGGCTACACCTTC.

This chain connects TRBV4-1 to TRBJ1-2, with unresolved D. The germline V gene has CDR1 MGHRA and CDR2 YSYEKL. This CDR3 is 16 amino acids long. The V and J ends lost 1 base and 6 bases respectively, with 18 bases between them. CDR3 DNA sequence: TGCGCCAGCAGCCAAGTCGTAGGGCCACCATCGGATGGCTACACCTTC. Amino acids: CASSQVVGPPSDGYTF.

The chain employs TRBV6-1 and TRBJ2-3; D is tentatively TRBD1 or TRBD2 (6 bases each). CDR1 and CDR2 (germline): MNHNS, SASEGT. This CDR3 spans 16 amino acids. V was shortened by 3 bases and J by 1 base, with 14 bases between the two germline ends. In DNA, the CDR3 is TGTGCCAGCAGTGACGTCGGGGGACACCGCACAGATACGCAGTATTTT. This translates into CASSDVGGHRTDTQYF.

The chain has TRBV6-1 and TRBJ2-2; 8 positions match TRBD1. The CDR3 contains 14 residues. Germline assignment: CDR1 MNHNS and CDR2 SASEGT. The trim removed 6 bases at V and 5 bases at J, leaving 5 bases unmatched. The CDR3 loop reads CASRRTGFTGELFF. The DNA for the CDR3 is TGTGCCAGCAGGAGGACAGGGTTTACCGGGGAGCTGTTTTTT.

V gene TRBV7-2 combines with J gene TRBJ1-2, with 7 bases aligning to TRBD1. The V gene end was trimmed by 4 bases and the J gene end by 0 bases; junction bases not matched to a gene: 2. This CDR3 has 14 amino acids. Germline V gene data show CDR1 as SGHTA and CDR2 as FQGNSA. CDR3 coding DNA: TGTGCCAGCAGCTCAGGGGGTGCTAACTATGGCTACACCTTC. It translates to CASSSGGANYGYTF.

The CDR3 loop reads CASSLYGQGYSNQPQHF. The DNA for the CDR3 is TGTGCCAGCAGTTTATACGGACAGGGATATAGCAATCAGCCCCAGCATTTT. The V call is TRBV27, the J call TRBJ1-5, with 8 bases lining up with TRBD1. Germline V gives CDR1 MNHEY, CDR2 SMNVEV (reference sequence). The CDR3 totals 17 residues. V was pared by 1 base and J by 0 bases, with 5 bases of the junction left unmatched.

The rearrangement links TRBV12-2 to TRBJ2-6; the table's TRBD1 call for D was not verified on the DNA. TRBV12-2 is a pseudogene locus. The CDR3 extends over 18 amino acids. The chain's CDR3 is CASRPRQGNNSGANVLTF. In DNA form, the CDR3 reads TGTGCAAGTCGCCCCCGGCAGGGTAATAACTCTGGGGCCAACGTCCTGACTTTC.

This clone appeared once. This chain connects TRBV25-1 to TRBJ2-7; TRBD2 agrees at 11 bases. V lost 7 bases and J lost 4; bases outside the gene matches: 3. Germline V gene lookup returns CDR1 MGHDK and CDR2 SYGVNS. The CDR3 spans 13 residues. In DNA, the CDR3 is TGTGCCAGCACCACTAGCGGGAGTTACGAGCAGTACTTC. This gives the protein CASTTSGSYEQYF.

A single count supports this clone. The chain couples TRBV5-5 to TRBJ2-1, with a possible D match to TRBD1 (6 bases). Germline V gene sequence: CDR1 SGHKS, CDR2 YYEKEE (reference sequence). The germline V and J ends were trimmed by 7 bases and 7 bases, with 18 bases remaining between them. This CDR3 region has 14 residues. The CDR3 sequence: CASSTVGARNEQFF. The CDR3 DNA reads TGTGCCAGCTCAACAGTGGGGGCTAGGAATGAGCAGTTCTTC.

This sequence joins TRBV16 and TRBJ2-1; 7 bases are shared with TRBD1. Germline CDR1 KGHSY, CDR2 FQNENV. This CDR3 contains 13 residues. V dropped 2 bases and J dropped 12; count of bases not matched to a gene: 7. The CDR3: CASSQGTAARQFF. The CDR3 bases are TGTGCCAGCAGCCAAGGGACAGCCGCCCGGCAGTTCTTC.

This chain joins TRBV5-1 and TRBJ2-5, with D uncertain. This CDR3 contains 14 residues. Germline V lookup: CDR1 SGHRS, CDR2 YFSETQ. The germline V and J ends were trimmed by 4 bases and 2 bases, with 12 bases remaining between them. In DNA form, the CDR3 reads TGCGCCAGCAGCCCGGCAGTCGGTCAAGAGACCCAGTACTTC. As protein: CASSPAVGQETQYF.

This clone showed up just a few times. The chain has TRBV19 and TRBJ1-1; D unclear. Trimming shortened V by 3 bases and J by 4 bases, and 9 bases separated the two germline ends. Germline V gene lookup returns CDR1 LNHDA and CDR2 SQIVND (reference sequence). The CDR3 has 13 residues. In DNA, the CDR3 is TGTGCCAGTAGTATGGAGAGGAGCACTGAAGCTTTCTTT. The encoded protein is CASSMERSTEAFF.

CDR3 loop: CASSLGLSGNTIYF. The CDR3 coding sequence is TGTGCCAGCAGCTTGGGGCTCTCTGGAAACACCATATATTTT. The chain employs TRBV7-9 and TRBJ1-3; the D gene is possibly TRBD1 (5 bases). Trimming removed 3 bases from V and 0 bases from J, with 6 bases in between. The germline CDR1 and CDR2 sequences are SEHNR and FQNEAQ (reference sequence). There are 14 residues in the CDR3.

The chain is built from TRBV9 and TRBJ1-5, with 10 bases that match TRBD1. The germline V gene has CDR1 SGDLS and CDR2 YYNGEE. The length of the CDR3 is 15 residues. With 0 bases clipped from V and 6 bases from J, the junction kept 3 bases outside the gene matches. In nucleotides, the CDR3 is TGTGCCAGCAGCGTAGGGACAGGGGGAGGTCAGCCCCAGCATTTT. Its translation is CASSVGTGGGQPQHF.

This rearrangement joins TRBV11-2 to TRBJ2-7, with 12 bases that match TRBD2. Trimming took 3 bases from V and 2 from J; bases not matched to a gene: 14. Germline-derived CDR1 and CDR2 are SGHAT and FQNNGV. CDR3 length: 19 residues. The CDR3 reads CASSFPSGGASGRAYEQYF. The CDR3, as DNA: TGTGCCAGCAGCTTCCCCTCGGGAGGCGCTAGCGGGAGGGCCTACGAGCAGTACTTC.

The chain uses TRBV7-8 and TRBJ2-7; D remains ambiguous. V was pared by 2 bases and J by 6 bases, with 14 bases between. The CDR3 contains 14 residues. Germline CDR1 SGHVS, CDR2 FQNEAQ. DNA of the CDR3: TGTGCCAGCAGCTTACAGCAGTTGAGCGCCGAGCAGTACTTC. Translation gives CASSLQQLSAEQYF.

This chain connects TRBV18 to TRBJ1-5; TRBD1 might be the D (6 bases). The CDR3 length is 14 residues. Germline-derived CDR1 and CDR2 are KGHSH and LQKENI. The V end was cut by 3 bases, the J end by 4 bases, with 10 bases between. CDR3 bases: TGTGCCAGCTCACCGGCAGGGGCAAATCAGCCCCAGCATTTT. It specifies CASSPAGANQPQHF.

This chain connects TRBV11-2 to TRBJ2-1; weak D call: TRBD2 (6 bases). The CDR3 consists of 14 residues. CDR1 and CDR2 from the germline V gene are SGHAT and FQNNGV. V was shortened by 3 bases and J by 3 bases, with 9 bases between the two germline ends. The CDR3 here is CASSLGGIYNEQFF. The CDR3 DNA is TGTGCCAGCAGCTTGGGGGGAATCTACAATGAGCAGTTCTTC. The full variable domain, its missing parts supplied by reference TRBV11-2 and TRBJ2-1, is EAGVAQSPRYKIIEKRQSVAFWCNPISGHATLYWYQQILGQGPKLLIQFQNNGVVDDSQLPKDRFSAERLKGVDSTLKIQPAKLEDSAVYLCASSLGGIYNEQFFGPGTRLTVL.

J is TRBJ2-5 and V is TRBV5-1; 10 nucleotides align to TRBD2. This CDR3 spans 15 amino acids. With V trimmed by 0 bases and J by 5 bases, 4 bases remained unmatched. CDR1 is SGHRS, CDR2 YFSETQ, per germline. This CDR3 is CASSLGGTSAETQYF. The CDR3 coding sequence is TGCGCCAGCAGCTTGGGTGGGACTAGCGCCGAGACCCAGTACTTC.

The V gene is TRBV6-1, the J gene TRBJ1-2; 10 bases match TRBD1. With 2 bases clipped from V and 0 bases from J, the junction kept 6 bases outside the gene matches. The CDR3 contains 17 residues. The germline V gene encodes CDR1 MNHNS and CDR2 SASEGT. This CDR3 is CASSESATGGSNYGYTF. Written as DNA, the CDR3 is TGTGCCAGCAGTGAAAGCGCGACAGGGGGCTCTAACTATGGCTACACCTTC.

The chain links TRBV30 to TRBJ1-3; no definite D call. CDR1 is GTSNPN and CDR2 is SVGIG in the germline V gene (reference sequence). V lost 8 bases and J 1 base, leaving 12 bases between the germline ends. The CDR3 has 13 residues. The CDR3 loop reads CAANSGSGNTIYF. DNA of the CDR3: TGTGCCGCAAACAGTGGTTCTGGAAACACCATATATTTT.

This clone was counted once. The chain has TRBV7-9 and TRBJ1-6; perhaps TRBD1 as D (5 bases). Germline V lookup: CDR1 SEHNR, CDR2 FQNEAQ (reference sequence). The CDR3 is 14 residues long. The ends were cut back, 1 base at V and 7 bases at J, with 8 bases in the middle. The CDR3 sequence is CASSLGAGNSPLHF. CDR3 nucleotides: TGTGCCAGCAGCTTAGGGGCAGGGAATTCACCCCTCCACTTT.

The chain carries TRBV4-1 and TRBJ2-5, with TRBD1 matching over 8 bases. Germline trimming cut 1 base from V and 2 bases from J; bases unmatched to any gene: 6. The CDR3 is made up of 16 amino acids. Germline V gene sequence: CDR1 MGHRA, CDR2 YSYEKL. The CDR3 is CASSQVLTGGQETQYF. The CDR3 DNA follows: TGCGCCAGCAGCCAAGTTCTTACAGGGGGACAAGAGACCCAGTACTTC.

This chain connects TRBV7-9 to TRBJ2-5; 8 bases align to TRBD1. The CDR3 extends over 15 amino acids. Germline CDR1 and CDR2: SEHNR and FQNEAQ (reference sequence). The V and J ends lost 8 bases and 5 bases, in that order; junction bases with no gene match: 13. CDR3 protein: CASSPFQGAGETQYF. For the CDR3, the DNA is TGTGCCAGCTCCCCATTCCAGGGGGCAGGGGAGACCCAGTACTTC.

The DNA for the CDR3 is TGTGCCAGCAGACGGGACAGTTCCGTCTCCTATAATTCACCCCTCCACTTT. Encoded protein: CASRRDSSVSYNSPLHF. This chain connects TRBV2 to TRBJ1-6; 7 bases are a match to TRBD1. CDR1 is SNHLY, CDR2 FYNNEI, per germline. J lost 0 bases, V lost 6 bases, and 8 bases had no gene match. This CDR3 region has 17 residues.